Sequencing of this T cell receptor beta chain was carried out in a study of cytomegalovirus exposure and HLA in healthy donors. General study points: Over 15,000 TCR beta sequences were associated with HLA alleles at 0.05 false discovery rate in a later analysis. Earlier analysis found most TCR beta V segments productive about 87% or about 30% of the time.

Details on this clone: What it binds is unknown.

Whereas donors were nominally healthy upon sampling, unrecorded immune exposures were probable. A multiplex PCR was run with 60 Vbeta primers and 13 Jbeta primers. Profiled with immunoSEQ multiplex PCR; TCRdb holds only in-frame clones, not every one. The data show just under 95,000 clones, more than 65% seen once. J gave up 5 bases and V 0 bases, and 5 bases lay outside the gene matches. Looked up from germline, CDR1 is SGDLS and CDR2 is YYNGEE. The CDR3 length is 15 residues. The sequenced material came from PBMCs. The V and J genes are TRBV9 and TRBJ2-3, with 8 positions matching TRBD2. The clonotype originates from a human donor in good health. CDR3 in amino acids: CASSVAPLAGDTQYF. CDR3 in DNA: TGTGCCAGCAGCGTAGCTCCGCTAGCGGGAGATACGCAGTATTTT.